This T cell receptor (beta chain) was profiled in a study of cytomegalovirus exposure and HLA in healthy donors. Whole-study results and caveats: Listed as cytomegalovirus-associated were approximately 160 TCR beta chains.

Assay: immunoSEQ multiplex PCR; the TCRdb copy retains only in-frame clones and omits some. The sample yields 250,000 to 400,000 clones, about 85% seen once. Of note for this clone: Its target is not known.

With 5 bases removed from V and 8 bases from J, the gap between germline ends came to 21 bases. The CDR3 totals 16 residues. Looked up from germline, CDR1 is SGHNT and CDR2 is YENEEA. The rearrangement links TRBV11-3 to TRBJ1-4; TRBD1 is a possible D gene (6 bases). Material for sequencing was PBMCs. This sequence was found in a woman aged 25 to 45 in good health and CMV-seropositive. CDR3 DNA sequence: TGTGCCAGCAGCGCTACAGGGAGGTGGTTTAGGGAAAAACTGTTTTTT. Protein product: CASSATGRWFREKLFF. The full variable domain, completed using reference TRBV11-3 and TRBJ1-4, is EAGVVQSPRYKIIEKKQPVAFWCNPISGHNTLYWYLQNLGQGPELLIRYENEEAVDDSQLPKDRFSAERLKGVDSTLKIQPAELGDSAVYLCASSATGRWFREKLFFGSGTQLSVL.